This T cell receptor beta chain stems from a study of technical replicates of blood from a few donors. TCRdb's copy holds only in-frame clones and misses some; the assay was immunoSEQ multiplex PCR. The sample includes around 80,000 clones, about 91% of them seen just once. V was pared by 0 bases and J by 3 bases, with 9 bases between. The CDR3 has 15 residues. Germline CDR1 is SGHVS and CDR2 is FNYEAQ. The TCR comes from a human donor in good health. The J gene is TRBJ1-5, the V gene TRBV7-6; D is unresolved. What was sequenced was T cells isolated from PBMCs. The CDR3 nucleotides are TGTGCCAGCAGCTTAGCGGCCGGGAACAATCAGCCCCAGCATTTT. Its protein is CASSLAAGNNQPQHF.